This T cell receptor beta chain was sequenced during a study of blood T cell repertoires in COVID-19. About the research overall: COVID-19 samples, acute and convalescent, were from the United States, Italy and Spain. T cells, B-cell-depleted T cells, or PBMCs supplied cDNA or gDNA.

Original processing notes: Estimates of nucleated cell counts were drawn from the amplification of reference gene primers. Method: immunoSEQ multiplex PCR; TCRdb's copy keeps in-frame clones and lacks some. V and J calls and clone size are given by that table; D and trimming were obtained from the DNA. The table records fewer than 150,000 clones, approximately 84% of them present only once. Unmatched junction bases numbered 6, after V lost 1 base and J lost 6 bases. The length of the CDR3 is 15 residues. Germline V gene data show CDR1 as LGHDT and CDR2 as YNNKEL (reference sequence). This clonotype was sampled from a human donor in a cohort sampled during active COVID-19. V usage is TRBV3-1 (or the pseudogene TRBV3-2) and J usage is TRBJ1-1, with 9 bases aligning to TRBD1. The specimen was peripheral blood. The CDR3 sequence: CASSQADRGRAEAFF. Written as DNA, the CDR3 is TGTGCCAGCAGCCAAGCGGACAGGGGAAGGGCTGAAGCTTTCTTT.